This T cell receptor (beta chain) was identified during a study of cytomegalovirus exposure and HLA in healthy donors. Points from the study as a whole: In a later analysis, DRB1 alleles had the most associated TCRs; HLA-C alleles the fewest. In presence/absence analyses, roughly uniform sequencing depth across donors was assumed.

Both 60 Vbeta primers and 13 Jbeta primers went into the PCR. As originally analysed: It was a later analysis that counted about 80 million unique TCR beta chains, of which about 10 million were shared. Some clones are missing from TCRdb's copy, which holds only in-frame ones; the method was immunoSEQ multiplex PCR. V, J and clone size reflect that table, while D and trimming were determined from the DNA. The sample records some 190,000 clones, roughly 9.4% being singletons. This clone showed up just a few times. Its antigen is unknown. The V gene lost 3 bases and the J gene lost 5 bases, with 11 bases spanning the gap. CDR1 and CDR2 (germline): MNHEY, SMNVEV (reference sequence). CDR3 length: 13 residues.

The sequence came from a woman in her thirties in good health and CMV-seropositive. The sample taken for sequencing was PBMCs. The chain employs TRBV27 and TRBJ2-7; D not resolved. DNA of the CDR3: TGTGCCAGCAGTTTGAACCCTACGCACGAGCAGTACTTC. It specifies CASSLNPTHEQYF.